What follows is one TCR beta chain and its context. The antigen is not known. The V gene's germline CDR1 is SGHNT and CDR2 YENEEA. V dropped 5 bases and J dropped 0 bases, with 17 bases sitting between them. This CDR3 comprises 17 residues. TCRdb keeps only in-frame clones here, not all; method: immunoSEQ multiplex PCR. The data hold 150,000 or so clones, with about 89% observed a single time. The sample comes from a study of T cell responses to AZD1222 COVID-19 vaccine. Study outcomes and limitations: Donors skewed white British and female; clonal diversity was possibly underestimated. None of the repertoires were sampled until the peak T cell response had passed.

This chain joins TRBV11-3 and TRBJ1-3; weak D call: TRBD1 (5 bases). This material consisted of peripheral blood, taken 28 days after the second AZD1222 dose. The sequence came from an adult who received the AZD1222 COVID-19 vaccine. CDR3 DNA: TGTGCCAGCAGCATCGGGGCAGCCTCCCACTCTGGAAACACCATATATTTT. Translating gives CASSIGAASHSGNTIYF.